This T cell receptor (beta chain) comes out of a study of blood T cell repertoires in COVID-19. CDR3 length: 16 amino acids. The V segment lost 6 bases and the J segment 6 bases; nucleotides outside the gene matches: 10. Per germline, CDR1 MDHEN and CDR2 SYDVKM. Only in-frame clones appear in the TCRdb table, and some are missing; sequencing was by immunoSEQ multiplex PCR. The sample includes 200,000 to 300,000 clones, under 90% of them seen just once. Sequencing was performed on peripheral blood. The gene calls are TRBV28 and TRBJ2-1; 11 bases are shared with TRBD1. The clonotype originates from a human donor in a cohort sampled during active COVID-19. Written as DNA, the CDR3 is TGTGCCAGCAGCCCTCTACCCGGGACAGGGGGCAATGAGCAGTTCTTC. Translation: CASSPLPGTGGNEQFF.